The next 19 T cell receptor beta chains were all read from a single sample in a study of blood T cell repertoires in COVID-19. Method: immunoSEQ multiplex PCR; TCRdb's copy keeps in-frame clones and lacks some. This table holds about 300,000 clones, approximately 91% found once. Material: PBMCs or T cells enriched from blood (not recorded which). All receptors derive from a woman aged 35 to 49 who had recovered from COVID-19.

This clone has just a few counts. J is TRBJ1-5 and V is TRBV10-3, with D perhaps TRBD1 (6 bases). V was pared by 6 bases and J by 8 bases, with 11 bases between. CDR1 is ENHRY and CDR2 is SYGVKD in the germline V gene. The CDR3 contains 12 residues. The CDR3 DNA sequence: TGTGCCATCAGCCTACAGGGTGAGCCCCAGCATTTT. This gives the protein CAISLQGEPQHF.

The chain carries TRBV18 and TRBJ2-5; tentative D call: TRBD2 (5 bases). There are 12 residues in the CDR3. Germline CDR1 reads KGHSH; CDR2 reads LQKENI. The V end lost 3 bases, the J end lost 7 bases, and 9 bases lay between the germline ends. The CDR3 protein is CASSPAAGTQYF. Here the CDR3 DNA reads TGTGCCAGCTCACCCGCGGCGGGGACCCAGTACTTC. The complete variable domain, with remaining parts taken from reference TRBV18 and TRBJ2-5, reads NAGVMQNPRHLVRRRGQEARLRCSPMKGHSHVYWYRQLPEEGLKFMVYLQKENIIDESGMPKERFSAEFPKEGPSILRIQQVVRGDSAAYFCASSPAAGTQYFGPGTRLLVL.

This rearrangement joins TRBV6-4 to TRBJ2-2, with 10 bases matching TRBD2. The CDR3 runs to 16 residues. Germline CDR1 MRHNA, CDR2 SNTAGT. Trimming at V came to 6 bases and at J to 7 bases, leaving 11 bases not matched to a gene. CDR3 protein: CASSRLAGVYGGELFF. The CDR3 coding sequence is TGTGCCAGCAGCCGGCTAGCGGGAGTTTATGGCGGGGAGCTGTTTTTT.

This chain links TRBV3-1 (or the pseudogene TRBV3-2) with TRBJ1-1, with unresolved D. Germline CDR1 reads LGHDT; CDR2 reads YNNKEL (reference sequence). V lost 5 bases, J lost 4 bases, and 11 bases lay in between. The CDR3 length is 13 residues. The CDR3 DNA sequence: TGTGCCAGCAGCACCGAGGGTGGCACTGAAGCTTTCTTT. It translates to CASSTEGGTEAFF.

The chain combines TRBV5-6 with TRBJ2-7; a weak D match, TRBD2 (6 bases). Per germline, CDR1 SGHDT and CDR2 YYEEEE. Trimming pared 3 bases from V and 4 bases from J, leaving 20 bases between. The CDR3 length is 16 residues. In DNA form, the CDR3 reads TGTGCCAGCAGCTATCGTACCGGGGGTAGCTTGTACGAGCAGTACTTC. This codes for CASSYRTGGSLYEQYF.

This chain uses TRBV11-2 with TRBJ1-2, with D perhaps TRBD1 (6 bases). V shed 5 bases and J shed 3 bases, with 10 bases lying between them. The CDR3 extends over 13 amino acids. From germline, CDR1 is SGHAT and CDR2 FQNNGV. The CDR3 DNA is TGTGCCAGCAGCCAAACAGGGTACTATGGCTACACCTTC. This sequence encodes CASSQTGYYGYTF.

Only one count was recorded for this clone. The chain recombines TRBV6-5 with TRBJ1-3; D unclear. This CDR3 has 14 residues. The V and J ends lost 6 bases and 0 bases respectively, with 9 bases between them. Per germline, CDR1 MNHEY and CDR2 SVGAGI. As DNA, the CDR3 is TGTGCCAGCAGATCGGGGATCTCTGGAAACACCATATATTTT. It yields the protein CASRSGISGNTIYF.

This chain links TRBV10-3 with TRBJ2-3; TRBD1 agrees at 10 bases. CDR1 ENHRY and CDR2 SYGVKD come from the germline V gene. The CDR3 totals 15 residues. Trimming at V came to 8 bases and at J to 1 base, leaving 6 bases not matched to a gene. CDR3 nucleotides: TGTGCCATCGGGGAGACAGGGGGCGGCACAGATACGCAGTATTTT. This encodes CAIGETGGGTDTQYF.

The V and J genes are TRBV4-2 and TRBJ2-1; 9 nucleotides match TRBD2. J lost 8 bases, V lost 6 bases, and 11 bases had no gene match. The CDR3 extends over 15 amino acids. Germline-derived CDR1 and CDR2 are LGHNA and YNFKEQ. CDR3 amino acids: CASRYSGSGADEQFF. CDR3 coding DNA: TGTGCCAGCAGGTATAGCGGGAGTGGTGCCGATGAGCAGTTCTTC.

The gene calls are TRBV5-1 and TRBJ2-7; maybe TRBD1 (6 bases). CDR1 is SGHRS and CDR2 is YFSETQ in the germline V gene. This CDR3 is built from 11 residues. The V end was cut by 5 bases, the J end by 6 bases, with 9 bases between. CDR3 DNA sequence: TGCGCCAGCAGGGGGGCGATCGAGCAGTACTTC. Its translation: CASRGAIEQYF.

The V and J genes are TRBV7-2 and TRBJ2-1; D perhaps matches TRBD1 (6 bases). Germline CDR1 is SGHTA and CDR2 is FQGNSA. V was clipped by 2 bases and J by 6 bases, with 11 bases between them. There are 14 residues in the CDR3. The CDR3 DNA reads as TGTGCCAGCAGCTTACCCAGGGGCGGCAATGAGCAGTTCTTC. The encoded protein is CASSLPRGGNEQFF.

The chain employs TRBV4-1 and TRBJ2-1, with D possibly TRBD2 on 7 matching bases. The V end lost 2 bases, the J end lost 2 bases, and 13 bases lay between the germline ends. Germline loops: CDR1 MGHRA, CDR2 YSYEKL. The CDR3 consists of 16 residues. The CDR3 region has the DNA TGCGCCAGCAGCCAAATCGGAGGGGGGGCCTACAATGAGCAGTTCTTC. This codes for CASSQIGGGAYNEQFF.

The genes are TRBV6-5 and TRBJ1-1, with D maybe TRBD1 (6 bases). Germline loops: CDR1 MNHEY, CDR2 SVGAGI. The CDR3 covers 15 residues. The V end lost 6 bases, the J end lost 1 base, and 15 bases lay between the germline ends. The chain's CDR3 is CASRRDIAPNTEAFF. CDR3 bases: TGTGCCAGCAGACGGGACATTGCCCCGAACACTGAAGCTTTCTTT.

The chain links TRBV5-1 to TRBJ1-2; the match to TRBD1 covers 12 bases. V gave up 5 bases and J gave up 8 bases; unmatched junction bases: 7. Per the germline V gene, CDR1 is SGHRS and CDR2 is YFSETQ. This CDR3 has 14 amino acids. In DNA, the CDR3 is TGCGCCAGCAGTGAAGGGACAGGGGGCGACGGCTACACCTTC. Translation gives CASSEGTGGDGYTF.

The rearrangement links TRBV7-2 to TRBJ2-3; D gene ambiguous. The CDR3 extends over 14 amino acids. V lost 2 bases and J lost 5, with 11 bases in between. Germline CDR1 reads SGHTA; CDR2 reads FQGNSA. Written as DNA, the CDR3 is TGTGCCAGCAGCTTACGTGTTGGTAGAGATACGCAGTATTTT. The encoded protein is CASSLRVGRDTQYF.

CDR3 protein: CASSPDHRNYYEQYF. The CDR3 DNA follows: TGTGCCAGCAGCCCTGACCACAGGAATTACTACGAGCAGTACTTC. The chain joins TRBV11-2 to TRBJ2-7; D is possibly TRBD1 (5 bases). The ends were cut back, 5 bases at V and 3 bases at J, with 17 bases in the middle. The CDR3 runs 15 residues. Germline loops: CDR1 SGHAT, CDR2 FQNNGV.

The gene calls are TRBV19 and TRBJ1-4; D uncertain. V was shortened by 0 bases and J by 2 bases, with 13 bases between the two germline ends. Germline V CDR1 and CDR2: LNHDA, SQIVND (reference sequence). CDR3 length equals 17 residues. The CDR3 spells CASSIDPWEGTNEKLFF. CDR3 bases: TGTGCCAGTAGTATAGATCCCTGGGAGGGCACTAATGAAAAACTGTTTTTT.

The V gene is TRBV24-1, the J gene TRBJ2-2; weak D call: TRBD2 (5 bases). Germline V CDR1 and CDR2: KGHDR, SFDVKD. The CDR3 length is 16 residues. Trimming removed 3 bases from V and 1 base from J, with 11 bases in between. CDR3 in amino acids: CATSDPARENTGELFF. CDR3 nucleotide sequence: TGTGCCACCAGTGATCCGGCGAGGGAGAACACCGGGGAGCTGTTTTTT.

The table lists this clone with a count of one. Here the CDR3 reads CASSLYLAGGVYNEQFF. CDR3 in DNA: TGCGCCAGCAGCCTATATCTAGCGGGAGGCGTTTACAATGAGCAGTTCTTC. This sequence joins TRBV5-1 and TRBJ2-1, with TRBD2 matching 11 bases. The V gene's germline CDR1 is SGHRS and CDR2 YFSETQ. The CDR3 totals 17 residues. V shed 4 bases and J 4 bases; nucleotides not matched to a gene: 10.